These 25 T cell receptor beta chains share one sample of origin, sequenced in a study of T cell clones after liver transplantation. Sequenced by immunoSEQ multiplex PCR; TCRdb stores in-frame clones only, minus some. The repertoire holds nearly 15,000 clones, with 82% as singletons. The specimen comprised CD8+ T cells from blood, sampled 47 months after liver transplant. These receptors originate from a human patient who received a liver transplant. Some T cells may be graft donor cells.

The chain has TRBV14 and TRBJ1-5, with a possible D match to TRBD1 (6 bases). Trimming took 3 bases from V and 7 from J, leaving 13 bases between them. The CDR3 consists of 14 residues. Germline CDR1 and CDR2: SGHDN and FVKESK. CDR3 DNA sequence: TGTGCCAGCAGCCAGAGGGGGTGGAACCAGCCCCAGCATTTT. This codes for CASSQRGWNQPQHF.

The V gene is TRBV11-3, the J gene TRBJ1-1, with 7 bases fitting TRBD1. Losses at the gene ends were 5 bases for V and 7 bases for J; bases not matched to a gene: 4. Germline-derived CDR1 and CDR2 are SGHNT and YENEEA. The CDR3 is 12 residues long. The CDR3 spells CASSKQGNEAFF. The CDR3 DNA reads TGTGCCAGCAGCAAACAGGGGAATGAAGCTTTCTTT.

The chain joins TRBV9 to TRBJ2-6; D remains ambiguous. V was clipped by 4 bases and J by 2 bases, with 10 bases between them. The germline V gene encodes CDR1 SGDLS and CDR2 YYNGEE. The CDR3 covers 15 residues. The DNA for the CDR3 is TGTGCCAGCAGCAGCGAACCACCTGGGGCCAACGTCCTGACTTTC. Encoded protein: CASSSEPPGANVLTF.

This clone is a singleton in its sample. The V gene is TRBV19, the J gene TRBJ2-1, with D possibly called TRBD1 or TRBD2 (6 bases each). Germline assignment: CDR1 LNHDA and CDR2 SQIVND (reference sequence). The V end lost 6 bases, the J end lost 4 bases, and 10 bases lay between the germline ends. CDR3 length: 13 residues. CDR3 residues: CASSAGQYNEQFF. For the CDR3, the DNA is TGTGCCAGTAGCGCGGGACAATACAATGAGCAGTTCTTC.

The chain links TRBV9 to TRBJ1-2, with D unclear. There are 15 residues in the CDR3. Trimming cost V 0 bases and J 5 bases, with 14 bases left between them. CDR1 SGDLS and CDR2 YYNGEE come from the germline V gene. Here the CDR3 reads CASSVATPAQYGYTF. DNA of the CDR3: TGTGCCAGCAGCGTAGCTACTCCAGCTCAATATGGCTACACCTTC.

The V call is TRBV6-1, the J call TRBJ2-5, with 8 bases matching TRBD2. There are 13 residues in the CDR3. The V and J ends lost 6 bases and 3 bases, in that order; junction bases with no gene match: 3. Germline CDR1 MNHNS, CDR2 SASEGT. The CDR3 DNA follows: TGTGCCAGCAGGGTCGGGGGGGAAGAGACCCAGTACTTC. Translating it yields CASRVGGEETQYF.

The chain links TRBV4-1 to TRBJ2-5; the D gene is possibly TRBD1 (6 bases). Per the germline V gene, CDR1 is MGHRA and CDR2 is YSYEKL. The CDR3 is 15 residues long. V was shortened by 0 bases and J by 2 bases, with 10 bases between the two germline ends. CDR3 loop: CASSQEDSPQETQYF. The CDR3 DNA sequence: TGCGCCAGCAGCCAAGAGGACAGTCCACAAGAGACCCAGTACTTC.

CDR3 sequence (DNA): TGTGCCAGCAGTCGACTAGCGGGGGGCTTGGGCGGGGAGCTGTTTTTT. Translation gives CASSRLAGGLGGELFF. The chain links TRBV2 to TRBJ2-2, with 13 bases lining up with TRBD2. Trimming took 5 bases from V and 7 from J; bases not matched to a gene: 7. CDR3 size: 16 residues. Germline V gene sequence: CDR1 SNHLY, CDR2 FYNNEI. Full variable domain (remainder filled in from reference TRBV2 and TRBJ2-2): EPEVTQTPSHQVTQMGQEVILRCVPISNHLYFYWYRQILGQKVEFLVSFYNNEISEKSEIFDDQFSVERPDGSNFTLKIRSTKLEDSAMYFCASSRLAGGLGGELFFGEGSRLTVL.

This sequence joins TRBV5-6 and TRBJ1-2; 7 bases line up with TRBD1. There are 12 residues in the CDR3. Germline trimming cut 5 bases from V and 5 bases from J; bases unmatched to any gene: 3. Germline V lookup: CDR1 SGHDT, CDR2 YYEEEE. CDR3 residues: CASSRQGYGYTF. DNA for the CDR3: TGTGCCAGCAGTAGACAGGGTTATGGCTACACCTTC.

There are a few counts of this clone. The chain recombines TRBV7-3 with TRBJ2-2, with D unresolved. The CDR3 runs 12 residues. Trimming took 1 base from V and 8 from J, leaving 5 bases between them. Germline V lookup: CDR1 SGHTA, CDR2 FQGTGA. The CDR3 reads CASSLIWGELFF. The CDR3 nucleotides read TGTGCCAGCAGCTTAATCTGGGGGGAGCTGTTTTTT.

This rearrangement joins TRBV4-3 to TRBJ1-6, with D hard to call. Per the germline V gene, CDR1 is LGHNA and CDR2 is YSLEER. V was pared by 4 bases and J by 7 bases, with 8 bases between. This CDR3 is 13 amino acids long. The CDR3 is CASSRDSNSPLHF. CDR3 nucleotides: TGCGCCAGCAGCCGAGATTCGAATTCACCCCTCCACTTT.

The rearrangement links TRBV7-9 to TRBJ1-2; 7 bases fit TRBD1. V shed 5 bases and J 4 bases; nucleotides not matched to a gene: 10. Germline CDR1 is SEHNR and CDR2 is FQNEAQ (reference sequence). The length of the CDR3 is 15 residues. For the CDR3, the DNA is TGTGCCAGCAGCGCTGACAGGGTGGTTGGCTATGGCTACACCTTC. The encoded protein is CASSADRVVGYGYTF.

This CDR3 reads CASSQDMANTDTQYF. The CDR3 DNA follows: TGCGCCAGCAGCCAAGATATGGCTAACACAGATACGCAGTATTTT. V gene TRBV4-1 combines with J gene TRBJ2-3; D remains unclear. Deletions cut 0 bases from V and 2 bases from J, with 9 bases between. The CDR3 length is 15 residues. Germline CDR1 is MGHRA and CDR2 is YSYEKL.

The sample holds one count of this clone. This chain links TRBV27 with TRBJ1-1; D remains ambiguous. Germline V gene lookup returns CDR1 MNHEY and CDR2 SMNVEV (reference sequence). Trimming removed 2 bases at V and 0 bases at J, with 7 bases between. The CDR3 loop spans 14 amino acids. The CDR3 DNA is TGTGCCAGCAGTTTAGGTCTCTTGAACACTGAAGCTTTCTTT. Protein: CASSLGLLNTEAFF.

The rearrangement uses TRBV28 and TRBJ2-7, with D maybe TRBD1 (6 bases). With 4 bases removed from V and 0 bases from J, the gap between germline ends came to 13 bases. The CDR3 spans 15 residues. Germline lookup yields CDR1 MDHEN and CDR2 SYDVKM. The CDR3 region is CASSWFVGASYEQYF. The CDR3 coding sequence is TGTGCCAGCAGTTGGTTTGTGGGGGCCTCCTACGAGCAGTACTTC.

V gene TRBV29-1 combines with J gene TRBJ2-1, with no clear D. The germline V gene encodes CDR1 SQVTM and CDR2 ANQGSEA. CDR3 size: 14 residues. Between the trimmed V and J ends, which lost 4 bases and 5 bases, there was a span of 15 bases. This CDR3 is CSVAHPTSNNEQFF. CDR3 DNA: TGCAGCGTTGCCCACCCAACGTCGAACAATGAGCAGTTCTTC.

CDR3 sequence: CASSLAIRGDNSPLHF. The CDR3 DNA follows: TGTGCCAGCAGCTTGGCCATAAGGGGGGATAATTCACCCCTCCACTTT. The chain carries TRBV5-4 and TRBJ1-6, with a weak D call TRBD1 (6 bases). V was shortened by 0 bases and J by 5 bases, with 12 bases between the two germline ends. The CDR3 is made up of 16 amino acids. CDR1 is SGHNT, CDR2 YYREEE, per germline (reference sequence).

The chain links TRBV4-3 to TRBJ2-1, with D maybe TRBD2 (6 bases). Germline V lookup: CDR1 LGHNA, CDR2 YSLEER. The CDR3 has 14 amino acids. Trimming took 4 bases from V and 5 from J, leaving 12 bases between them. The CDR3 DNA sequence: TGCGCCAGCAGCCCCTCCGGAGGGGACAATGAGCAGTTCTTC. Residues: CASSPSGGDNEQFF.

DNA of the CDR3: TGTGCCAGCAGCCAAGATCGTCTGAGACAGGACTACGAGCAGTACTTC. Translation gives CASSQDRLRQDYEQYF. The J gene is TRBJ2-7, the V gene TRBV14; D is possibly TRBD1 (6 bases). This CDR3 has 16 residues. The V end was cut by 0 bases, the J end by 3 bases, with 15 bases between. The germline CDR1 and CDR2 sequences are SGHDN and FVKESK.

This clone is a singleton in its sample. The genes are TRBV6-5 and TRBJ1-5, with D uncertain. Germline lookup yields CDR1 MNHEY and CDR2 SVGAGI. The ends were cut back, 0 bases at V and 0 bases at J, with 6 bases in the middle. This CDR3 has 15 residues. The CDR3 DNA is TGTGCCAGCAGTTACTCGGAAGATAGCAATCAGCCCCAGCATTTT. Encoded protein: CASSYSEDSNQPQHF.

The rearrangement joins TRBV11-1 to TRBJ1-5, with D possibly matching TRBD1 (6 bases). V lost 8 bases and J 0 bases, leaving 17 bases between the germline ends. Looked up from germline, CDR1 is SGHAT and CDR2 is FQDESV (reference sequence). The CDR3 covers 16 residues. The CDR3 spells CASPGGGPYSNQPQHF. In nucleotides, the CDR3 is TGTGCCAGCCCCGGGGGGGGCCCTTATAGCAATCAGCCCCAGCATTTT.

The rearrangement links TRBV6-5 to TRBJ2-5; the match to TRBD2 covers 7 bases. The CDR3 is made up of 13 amino acids. CDR1 is MNHEY, CDR2 SVGAGI, per germline. Trimming removed 2 bases from V and 5 bases from J; junction bases left unmatched: 2. The CDR3 region has the DNA TGTGCCAGCAGTTACGTCGGGGGGGAGACCCAGTACTTC. It translates to CASSYVGGETQYF.

This clone was seen more than once but under ten times. The chain employs TRBV7-9 and TRBJ1-2; 7 bases line up with TRBD1. CDR1 and CDR2 (germline): SEHNR, FQNEAQ (reference sequence). V shed 5 bases, J shed 8 bases, and the junction held 17 bases outside the gene matches. This CDR3 has 16 residues. The CDR3 spells CASSTGPEGASGGYTF. Written as DNA, the CDR3 is TGTGCCAGCAGCACAGGCCCTGAGGGGGCGAGTGGCGGCTACACCTTC.

V usage is TRBV28 and J usage is TRBJ2-5; D is possibly TRBD2 (6 bases). Germline V CDR1 and CDR2: MDHEN, SYDVKM. Trimming removed 8 bases from V and 8 bases from J, with 9 bases in between. There are 10 residues in the CDR3. The CDR3 here is CASGGLTQYF. In nucleotides, the CDR3 is TGTGCCAGCGGAGGGCTTACCCAGTACTTC.

V and J are TRBV9 and TRBJ1-1; D remains ambiguous. The CDR3 is made up of 12 amino acids. The germline V gene encodes CDR1 SGDLS and CDR2 YYNGEE. V was cut by 0 bases and J by 3 bases, with 3 bases left in between. CDR3 DNA: TGTGCCAGCAGCGTAGGGGACACTGAAGCTTTCTTT. Protein: CASSVGDTEAFF.